The clone carrying this TCR beta chain has just a few counts. The antigen remains undetermined. This specimen comes from a study of beta chain features in type 1 diabetes. Study-wide findings and caveats: Patients' naive, central memory and regulatory TCRB repertoires appeared more alike than those of healthy donors. Possible PCR preference for shorter templates applied equally to patients and controls. Moderate yet significant TCRB CDR3 shortening was seen in Type 1 diabetes patients in all four CD4+ subsets.

The authors reverse transcribed all of the isolated RNA, so sequencing captured expressed TCRB transcripts. Produced via immunoSEQ multiplex PCR; TCRdb's table is partial and in-frame only. Among about 290,000 clones listed, 7.5% to 9.5% were seen once. The CDR3 is made up of 15 amino acids. Germline trimming cut 1 base from V and 4 bases from J; bases unmatched to any gene: 3. The germline V gene has CDR1 LGHNA and CDR2 YNFKEQ. The receptor was isolated from a woman aged 18-35 years in good health. Sequencing was carried out using central memory CD4+ T cells from blood. The chain has TRBV4-2 and TRBJ1-4; TRBD1 aligns across 7 bases. CDR3 DNA sequence: TGTGCCAGCAGCCAAGGACAGGGCCTTAATGAAAAACTGTTTTTT. This gives the protein CASSQGQGLNEKLFF.